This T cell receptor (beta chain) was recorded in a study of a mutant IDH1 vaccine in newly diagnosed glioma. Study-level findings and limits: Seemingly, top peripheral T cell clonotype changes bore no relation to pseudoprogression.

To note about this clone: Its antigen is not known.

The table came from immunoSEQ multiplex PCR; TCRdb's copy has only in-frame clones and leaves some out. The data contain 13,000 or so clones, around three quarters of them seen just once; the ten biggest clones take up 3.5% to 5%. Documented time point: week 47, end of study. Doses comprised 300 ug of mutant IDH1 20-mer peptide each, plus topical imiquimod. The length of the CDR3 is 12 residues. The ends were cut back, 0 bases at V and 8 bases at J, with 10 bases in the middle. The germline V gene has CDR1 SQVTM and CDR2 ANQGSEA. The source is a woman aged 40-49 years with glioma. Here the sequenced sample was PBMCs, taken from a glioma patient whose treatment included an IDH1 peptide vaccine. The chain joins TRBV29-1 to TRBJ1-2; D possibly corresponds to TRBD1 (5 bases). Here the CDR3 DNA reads TGCAGCGTTGAAGATGCGGGGGACGGCTACACCTTC. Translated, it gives CSVEDAGDGYTF. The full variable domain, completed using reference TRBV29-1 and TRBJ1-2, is SAVISQKPSRDICQRGTSLTIQCQVDSQVTMMFWYRQQPGQSLTLIATANQGSEATYESGFVIDKFPISRPNLTFSTLTVSNMSPEDSSIYLCSVEDAGDGYTFGSGTRLTVV.